This T cell receptor (beta chain) is drawn from a study of cytomegalovirus exposure and HLA in healthy donors. Points on this clone: Its antigen is currently unknown.

General study points: A list of more than 150 TCR beta chains associated with cytomegalovirus was given. As was reported, the classifier diagnosed cytomegalovirus status with high specificity and sensitivity.

This CDR3 is built from 14 residues. Deletions cut 3 bases from V and 7 bases from J, with 13 bases between. CDR1 is LNHDA, CDR2 SQIVND, per germline (reference sequence). TCRdb's table, derived via immunoSEQ multiplex PCR, lists solely in-frame clones and lacks some. The data contain under 150,000 clones, more than 85% of them singletons. While the first cohort had 600 to 800 subjects, the donors belonged to the separate validation cohort of over a hundred subjects. This chain joins TRBV19 and TRBJ2-4; D not resolved. This receptor was obtained from a man younger than 35 in good health and CMV-seropositive. The specimen was PBMCs. CDR3 in amino acids: CASSILLFGNIQYF. The CDR3 nucleotides read TGTGCCAGTAGTATTTTGCTGTTCGGGAACATTCAGTACTTC.